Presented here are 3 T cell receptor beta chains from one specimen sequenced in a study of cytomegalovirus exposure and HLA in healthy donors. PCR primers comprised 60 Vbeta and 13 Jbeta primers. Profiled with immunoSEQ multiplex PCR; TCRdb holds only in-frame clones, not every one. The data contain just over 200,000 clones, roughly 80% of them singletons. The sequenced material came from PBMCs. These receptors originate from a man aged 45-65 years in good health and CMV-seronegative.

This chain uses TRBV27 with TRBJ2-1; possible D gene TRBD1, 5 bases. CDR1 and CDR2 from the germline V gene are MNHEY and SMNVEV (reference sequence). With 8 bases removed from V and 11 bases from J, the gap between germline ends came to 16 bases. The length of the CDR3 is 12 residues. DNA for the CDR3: TGTGCCAGCTCCTTCTCAGGGTACAAGCAGTTCTTC. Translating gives CASSFSGYKQFF.

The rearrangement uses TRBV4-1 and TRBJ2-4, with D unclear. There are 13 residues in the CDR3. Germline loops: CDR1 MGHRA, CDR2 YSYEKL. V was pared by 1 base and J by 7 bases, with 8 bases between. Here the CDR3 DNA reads TGCGCCAGCAGCCAAGGGTTTGAGAACATTCAGTACTTC. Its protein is CASSQGFENIQYF.

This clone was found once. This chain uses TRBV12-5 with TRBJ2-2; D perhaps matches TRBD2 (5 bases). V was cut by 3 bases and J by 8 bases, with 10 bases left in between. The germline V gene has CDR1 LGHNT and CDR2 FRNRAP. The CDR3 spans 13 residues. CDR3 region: CASGFGGPGELFF. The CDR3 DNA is TGTGCTAGTGGTTTTGGCGGGCCAGGGGAGCTGTTTTTT.